The sequence of this TCR beta chain was determined in a study of CD8 T cells in ankylosing spondylitis. Study-wide results and caveats: Existing reports had already noted some motif variants in reactive arthritis synovial fluid and blood.

Of note for this clonotype: The target antigen is unknown.

TCRdb reprocessed the 5' RACE reads with MiXCR, giving one entry per CDR3 protein. The sample has around 130,000 distinct CDR3 sequences; 9.3% are singletons. Trimming shortened V by 3 bases and J by 11 bases, and 16 bases separated the two germline ends. The CDR3 length is 13 residues. Germline CDR1 and CDR2: LNHDA and SQIVND (reference sequence). The sequencing input was blood, either unsorted or a sorted T cell fraction (not recorded which). The sequence came from a male donor with ankylosing spondylitis or in good health (not recorded which). The chain combines TRBV19 with TRBJ1-1; unclear D gene. In DNA, the CDR3 is TGTGCCAGTAGTATGGGTGGAGACACCCACGCTTTCTTT. Translating it yields CASSMGGDTHAFF.